This record concerns one TCR beta chain sequence. Antigen unknown. These data originate in a study of cytomegalovirus exposure and HLA in healthy donors. Study-level points and caveats: In vitro checks showed that a few CMV-associated chains really do target CMV antigens. Later work showed greater clonal expansion in HLA-associated TCR beta chains than in equally common others. Follow-up analysis later connected one missense variant in DCLRE1C with trimming of TCR beta V- and J-genes.

Primers for the PCR totalled 60 Vbeta and 13 Jbeta. Clones were read by immunoSEQ multiplex PCR, and TCRdb kept only the in-frame ones, dropping some. The table includes about 140,000 clones, 65% to 85% detected once. The CDR3 loop spans 14 amino acids. Trimming stripped 4 bases from V and 12 bases from J, with 22 bases between. Looked up from germline, CDR1 is SGHTA and CDR2 is FQGNSA. The receptor's source is a man between 18 and 29 years old in good health and CMV-seronegative. This chain links TRBV7-2 with TRBJ2-7; a weak D match, TRBD2 (5 bases). The sample consisted of PBMCs. Written as DNA, the CDR3 is TGTGCCAGCAGCTCCCCCGTCGGGGTTTTCGGGTTGTACTTC. It encodes CASSSPVGVFGLYF.